Below are 7 T cell receptor beta chains sequenced from a single sample in a study of circulating and synovial CD4+ cells in juvenile arthritis. The table came from immunoSEQ multiplex PCR; TCRdb's copy has only in-frame clones and leaves some out. The table includes about 36,000 clones, 85% to 95% detected once. The specimen was CD4+ T cells from blood. The receptors here all came from a human donor with juvenile idiopathic arthritis.

The chain links TRBV5-6 to TRBJ1-2; 8 bases are a match to TRBD1. V lost 3 bases, J lost 4 bases, and 11 bases stayed unmatched. There are 16 residues in the CDR3. CDR1 SGHDT and CDR2 YYEEEE come from the germline V gene. The CDR3 coding sequence is TGTGCCAGCAGCTACCCTTCGGGACAGGTTTTCTATGGCTACACCTTC. This codes for CASSYPSGQVFYGYTF.

The rearrangement links TRBV18 to TRBJ2-1, with D possibly TRBD1 on 6 matching bases. CDR1 KGHSH and CDR2 LQKENI come from the germline V gene. V dropped 1 base and J dropped 5 bases, with 12 bases sitting between them. The CDR3 sequence is 15 residues long. The CDR3 here is CASSPLKGGNNEQFF. As DNA, the CDR3 is TGTGCCAGCTCACCACTTAAAGGGGGAAACAATGAGCAGTTCTTC. The whole variable domain, filled in from reference TRBV18 and TRBJ2-1, reads NAGVMQNPRHLVRRRGQEARLRCSPMKGHSHVYWYRQLPEEGLKFMVYLQKENIIDESGMPKERFSAEFPKEGPSILRIQQVVRGDSAAYFCASSPLKGGNNEQFFGPGTRLTVL.

This clone showed up just a few times. The rearrangement links TRBV11-2 to TRBJ2-5; 8 bases fit TRBD2. V trimming: 5 bases; J trimming: 9 bases; junction bases outside the gene matches: 17. CDR1 and CDR2 from the germline V gene are SGHAT and FQNNGV. The CDR3 totals 16 residues. In DNA, the CDR3 is TGTGCCAGCAGCCCCCATAGCGGGGACGGACCATCGGCCCAGTACTTC. Translating gives CASSPHSGDGPSAQYF.

About this clone itself: Compared with germline, one end of the junction differs, possibly owing to a read error. The same CDR3 is also encoded by other DNA sequences in this sample. The CDR3 nucleotides are TGTGCCAGCAGTTTATCTGGGACAGGGAATTCCCCCCTCCACTTT. Its translation is CASSLSGTGNSPLHF. The rearrangement joins TRBV27 to TRBJ1-6; the match to TRBD1 covers 9 bases. Germline assignment: CDR1 MNHEY and CDR2 SMNVEV (reference sequence). There are 15 residues in the CDR3.

The V call is TRBV9, the J call TRBJ2-2, with D unresolved. The CDR3 is made up of 14 amino acids. The V gene lost 2 bases and the J gene lost 2 bases, with 7 bases spanning the gap. Germline lookup yields CDR1 SGDLS and CDR2 YYNGEE. CDR3 region: CASSVFSNTGELFF. CDR3 DNA: TGTGCCAGCAGCGTTTTCAGTAACACCGGGGAGCTGTTTTTT.

J is TRBJ2-5 and V is TRBV5-5, with a possible D match to TRBD1 (6 bases). The CDR3 sequence is 14 residues long. Per the germline V gene, CDR1 is SGHKS and CDR2 is YYEKEE (reference sequence). Trimming stripped 0 bases from V and 1 base from J, with 7 bases between. The CDR3: CASSLAGVQETQYF. The CDR3 bases are TGTGCCAGCAGCTTGGCAGGGGTCCAAGAGACCCAGTACTTC. Full variable domain (rest looked up from reference TRBV5-5 and TRBJ2-5): DAGVTQSPTHLIKTRGQQVTLRCSPISGHKSVSWYQQVLGQGPQFIFQYYEKEERGRGNFPDRFSARQFPNYSSELNVNALLLGDSALYLCASSLAGVQETQYFGPGTRLLVL.

This chain uses TRBV29-1 with TRBJ2-7; D possibly corresponds to TRBD1 (6 bases). The V gene lost 6 bases and the J gene lost 2 bases, with 8 bases spanning the gap. The CDR3 spans 11 residues. Per germline, CDR1 SQVTM and CDR2 ANQGSEA. The CDR3 region has the DNA TGCAGCGTACAGGGTACCTACGAGCAGTACTTC. Translating gives CSVQGTYEQYF.